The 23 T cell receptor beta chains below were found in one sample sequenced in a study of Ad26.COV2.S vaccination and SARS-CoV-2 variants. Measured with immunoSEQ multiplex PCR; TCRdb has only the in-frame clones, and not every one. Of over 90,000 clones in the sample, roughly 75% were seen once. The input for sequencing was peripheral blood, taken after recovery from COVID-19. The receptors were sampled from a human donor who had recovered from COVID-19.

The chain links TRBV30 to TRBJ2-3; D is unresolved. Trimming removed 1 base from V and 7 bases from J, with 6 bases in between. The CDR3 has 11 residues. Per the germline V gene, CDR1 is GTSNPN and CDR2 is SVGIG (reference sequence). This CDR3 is CAWSALNTQYF. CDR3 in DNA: TGTGCCTGGAGTGCCTTGAATACGCAGTATTTT.

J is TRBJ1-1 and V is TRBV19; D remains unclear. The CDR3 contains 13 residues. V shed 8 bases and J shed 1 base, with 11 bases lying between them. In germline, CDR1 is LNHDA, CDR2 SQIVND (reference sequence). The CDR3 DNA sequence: TGTGCCAGTGGGTCCGATGGGAACACTGAAGCTTTCTTT. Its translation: CASGSDGNTEAFF.

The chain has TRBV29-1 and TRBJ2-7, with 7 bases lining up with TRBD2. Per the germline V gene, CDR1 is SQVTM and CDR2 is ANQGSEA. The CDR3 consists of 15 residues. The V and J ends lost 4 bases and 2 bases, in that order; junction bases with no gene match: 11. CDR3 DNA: TGCAGCGTTGTTACCTTCGGGGGGAAAGCCTACGAGCAGTACTTC. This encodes CSVVTFGGKAYEQYF.

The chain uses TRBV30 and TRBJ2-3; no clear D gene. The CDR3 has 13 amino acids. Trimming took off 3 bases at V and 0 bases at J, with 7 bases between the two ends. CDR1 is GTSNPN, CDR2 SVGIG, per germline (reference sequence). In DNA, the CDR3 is TGTGCCTGGAGATGGGTAAGCACAGATACGCAGTATTTT. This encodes CAWRWVSTDTQYF.

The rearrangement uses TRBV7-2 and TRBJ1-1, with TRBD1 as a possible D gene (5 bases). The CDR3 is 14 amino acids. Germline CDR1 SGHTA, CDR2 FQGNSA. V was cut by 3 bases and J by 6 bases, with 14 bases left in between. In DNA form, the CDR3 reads TGTGCCAGCAGCTTCCGGGACCAGAGTTCTGAAGCTTTCTTT. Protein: CASSFRDQSSEAFF.

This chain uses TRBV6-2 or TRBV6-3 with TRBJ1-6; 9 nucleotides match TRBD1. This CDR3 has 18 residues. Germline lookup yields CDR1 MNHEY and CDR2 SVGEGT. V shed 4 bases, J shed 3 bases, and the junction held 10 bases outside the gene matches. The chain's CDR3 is CASSLTDRGLIYNSPLHF. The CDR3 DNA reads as TGTGCCAGCAGTTTAACGGACAGGGGCCTCATCTATAATTCACCCCTCCACTTT.

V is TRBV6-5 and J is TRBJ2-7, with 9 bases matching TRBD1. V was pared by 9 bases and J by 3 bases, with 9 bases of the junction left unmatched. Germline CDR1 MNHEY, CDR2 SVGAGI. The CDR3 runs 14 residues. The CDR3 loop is CARPLGTGFYEQYF. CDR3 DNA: TGTGCCAGACCATTGGGGACAGGGTTCTACGAGCAGTACTTC.

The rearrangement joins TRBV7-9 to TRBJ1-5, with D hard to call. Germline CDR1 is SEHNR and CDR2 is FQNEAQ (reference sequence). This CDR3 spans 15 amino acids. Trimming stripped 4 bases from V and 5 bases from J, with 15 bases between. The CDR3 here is CASSSTDGWDQPQHF. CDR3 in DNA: TGTGCCAGCAGCTCAACGGACGGATGGGATCAGCCCCAGCATTTT.

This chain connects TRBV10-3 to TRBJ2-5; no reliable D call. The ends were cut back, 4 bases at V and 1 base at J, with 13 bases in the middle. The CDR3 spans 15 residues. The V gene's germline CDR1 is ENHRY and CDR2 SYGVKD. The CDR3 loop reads CAISGRPPSQETQYF. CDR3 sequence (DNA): TGTGCCATCAGTGGCCGACCGCCAAGCCAAGAGACCCAGTACTTC.

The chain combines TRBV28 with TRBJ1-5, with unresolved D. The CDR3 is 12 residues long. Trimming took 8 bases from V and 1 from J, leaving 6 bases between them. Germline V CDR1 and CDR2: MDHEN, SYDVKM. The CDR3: CASRTSNQPQHF. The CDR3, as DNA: TGTGCCAGCCGGACGAGCAATCAGCCCCAGCATTTT.

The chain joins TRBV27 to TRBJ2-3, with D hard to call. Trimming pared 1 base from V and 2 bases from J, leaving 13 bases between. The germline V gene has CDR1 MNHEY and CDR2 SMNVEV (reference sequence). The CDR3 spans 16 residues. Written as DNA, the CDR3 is TGTGCCAGCAGTTTATTTTCCCTCAGTGACACAGATACGCAGTATTTT. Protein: CASSLFSLSDTDTQYF.

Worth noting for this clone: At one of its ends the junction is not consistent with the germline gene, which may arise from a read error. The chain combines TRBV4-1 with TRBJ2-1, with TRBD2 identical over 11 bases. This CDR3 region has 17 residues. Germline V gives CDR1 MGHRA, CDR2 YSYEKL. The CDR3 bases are TGCGCCGGCAGCCCCCTTTGGTCTAGCGGGGGGCGCAATGAGCAGTTCTTC. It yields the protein CAGSPLWSSGGRNEQFF.

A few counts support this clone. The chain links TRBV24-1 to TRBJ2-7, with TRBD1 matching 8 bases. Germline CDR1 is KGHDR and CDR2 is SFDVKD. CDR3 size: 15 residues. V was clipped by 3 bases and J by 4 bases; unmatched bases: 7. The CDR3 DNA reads TGTGCCACCAGTGATATAAGACAGGGGCATTACGAGCAGTACTTC. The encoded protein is CATSDIRQGHYEQYF.

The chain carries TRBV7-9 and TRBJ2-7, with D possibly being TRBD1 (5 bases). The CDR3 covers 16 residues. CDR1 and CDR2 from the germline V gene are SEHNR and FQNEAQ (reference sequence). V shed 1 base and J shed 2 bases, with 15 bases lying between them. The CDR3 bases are TGTGCCAGCAGCTTAGGGGCAGGGTCATGGGCCTACGAGCAGTACTTC. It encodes CASSLGAGSWAYEQYF.

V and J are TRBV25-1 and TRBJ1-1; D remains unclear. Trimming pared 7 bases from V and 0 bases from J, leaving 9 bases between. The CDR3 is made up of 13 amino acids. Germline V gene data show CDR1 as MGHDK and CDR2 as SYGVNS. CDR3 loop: CASINGVNTEAFF. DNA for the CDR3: TGTGCCAGCATCAACGGAGTGAACACTGAAGCTTTCTTT.

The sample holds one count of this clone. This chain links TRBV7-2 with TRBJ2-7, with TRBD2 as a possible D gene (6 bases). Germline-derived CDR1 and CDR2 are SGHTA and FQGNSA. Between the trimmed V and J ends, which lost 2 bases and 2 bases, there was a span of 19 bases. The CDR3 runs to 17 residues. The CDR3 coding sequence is TGTGCCAGCAGCTTATACGGCGGGACTCTCGGGACCTACGAGCAGTACTTC. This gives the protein CASSLYGGTLGTYEQYF.

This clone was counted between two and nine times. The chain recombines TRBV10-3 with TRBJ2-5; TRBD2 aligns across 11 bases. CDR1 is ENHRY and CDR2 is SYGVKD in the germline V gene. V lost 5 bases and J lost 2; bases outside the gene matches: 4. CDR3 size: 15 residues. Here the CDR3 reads CAISLAGGLQETQYF. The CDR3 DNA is TGTGCCATCAGTCTAGCGGGGGGCCTACAAGAGACCCAGTACTTC.

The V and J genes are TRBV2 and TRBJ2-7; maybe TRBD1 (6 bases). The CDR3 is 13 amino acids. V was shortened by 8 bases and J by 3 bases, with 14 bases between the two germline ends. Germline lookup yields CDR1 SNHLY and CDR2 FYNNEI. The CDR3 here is CASCRDNIYEQYF. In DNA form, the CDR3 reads TGTGCCAGCTGTCGGGACAACATCTACGAGCAGTACTTC. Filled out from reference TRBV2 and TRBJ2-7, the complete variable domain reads EPEVTQTPSHQVTQMGQEVILRCVPISNHLYFYWYRQILGQKVEFLVSFYNNEISEKSEIFDDQFSVERPDGSNFTLKIRSTKLEDSAMYFCASCRDNIYEQYFGPGTRLTVT.

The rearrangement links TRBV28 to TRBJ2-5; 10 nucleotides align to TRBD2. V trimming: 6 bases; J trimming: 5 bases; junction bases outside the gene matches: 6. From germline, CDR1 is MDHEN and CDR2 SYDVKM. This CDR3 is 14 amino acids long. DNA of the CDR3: TGTGCCAGCAGCCAGCGGGGGGGCTATGAGACCCAGTACTTC. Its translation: CASSQRGGYETQYF.

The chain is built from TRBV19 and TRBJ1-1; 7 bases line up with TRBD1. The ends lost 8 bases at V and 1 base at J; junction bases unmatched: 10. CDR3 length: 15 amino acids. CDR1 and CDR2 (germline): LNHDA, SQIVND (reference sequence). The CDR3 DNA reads TGTGCCAGTCGATTACAGGGGACGGAGAACACTGAAGCTTTCTTT. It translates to CASRLQGTENTEAFF.

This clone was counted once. The CDR3 bases are TGTGCCAGCAGCCTCCCGGGACGCAACACAGATACGCAGTATTTT. Protein product: CASSLPGRNTDTQYF. This chain uses TRBV7-6 with TRBJ2-3; D may be TRBD1 or TRBD2 (5 bases each). Germline values: CDR1 SGHVS, CDR2 FNYEAQ. V shed 5 bases and J shed 2 bases, with 14 bases lying between them. The CDR3 sequence is 15 residues long.

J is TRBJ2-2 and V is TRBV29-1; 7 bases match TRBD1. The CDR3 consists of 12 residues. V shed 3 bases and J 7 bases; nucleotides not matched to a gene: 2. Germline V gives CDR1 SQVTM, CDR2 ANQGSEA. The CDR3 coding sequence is TGCAGCGTTGAGACAGGGTACGGGGAGCTGTTTTTT. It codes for CSVETGYGELFF.

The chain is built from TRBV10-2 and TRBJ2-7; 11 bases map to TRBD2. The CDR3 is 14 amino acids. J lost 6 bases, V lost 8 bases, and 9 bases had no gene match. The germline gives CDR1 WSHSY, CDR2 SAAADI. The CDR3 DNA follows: TGCGCCAGCCGGCCCCGACTAGCGGGGTTCGAGCAGTACTTC. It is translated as CASRPRLAGFEQYF.